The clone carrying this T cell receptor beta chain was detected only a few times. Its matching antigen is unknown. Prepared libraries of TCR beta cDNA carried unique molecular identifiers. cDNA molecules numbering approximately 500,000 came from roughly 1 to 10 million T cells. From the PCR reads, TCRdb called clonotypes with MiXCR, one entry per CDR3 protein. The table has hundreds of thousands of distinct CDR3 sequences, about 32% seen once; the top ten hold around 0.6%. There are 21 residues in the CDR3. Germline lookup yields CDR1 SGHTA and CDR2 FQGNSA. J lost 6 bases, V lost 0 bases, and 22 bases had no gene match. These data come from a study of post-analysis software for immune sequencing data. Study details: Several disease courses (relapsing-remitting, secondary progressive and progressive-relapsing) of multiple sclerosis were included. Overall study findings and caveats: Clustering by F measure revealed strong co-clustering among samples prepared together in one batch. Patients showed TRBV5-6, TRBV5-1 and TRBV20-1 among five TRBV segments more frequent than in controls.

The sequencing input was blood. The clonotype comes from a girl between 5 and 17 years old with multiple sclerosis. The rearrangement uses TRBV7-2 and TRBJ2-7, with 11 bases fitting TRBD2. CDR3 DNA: TGTGCCAGCAGCTTAGCTCCCCTAGCGGGAGGAGGTCCACTCCCGGGGCGCGAGCAGTACTTC. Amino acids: CASSLAPLAGGGPLPGREQYF.